This T cell receptor (beta chain) was profiled in a study of CD8 T cells in cerebrospinal fluid in Alzheimer's disease. Study-wide context: Plate-based nested PCR sequencing and droplet-based sequencing measured CSF T cell clonal expansion. Study-level results: Expanded clones of at least 3% were commoner in Alzheimer's patients than healthy subjects.

CSF cells underwent 10X single-cell V(D)J and 5' gene-expression profiling. Each CDR3 protein gets one entry in TCRdb, which reprocessed the 10x single-cell sequencing reads and gives no DNA. Here the sample table reports over a thousand distinct CDR3 sequences. This CDR3 region has 14 residues. The germline CDR1 and CDR2 sequences are SGHRS and YFSETQ. In terms of frequency, this clonotype is medium-sized. What it binds is not known. The clonotype originates from a human donor in good health. Input material: cerebrospinal fluid. This sequence joins TRBV5-1 and TRBJ1-4. CDR3 loop: CASSLRVSNEKLFF.